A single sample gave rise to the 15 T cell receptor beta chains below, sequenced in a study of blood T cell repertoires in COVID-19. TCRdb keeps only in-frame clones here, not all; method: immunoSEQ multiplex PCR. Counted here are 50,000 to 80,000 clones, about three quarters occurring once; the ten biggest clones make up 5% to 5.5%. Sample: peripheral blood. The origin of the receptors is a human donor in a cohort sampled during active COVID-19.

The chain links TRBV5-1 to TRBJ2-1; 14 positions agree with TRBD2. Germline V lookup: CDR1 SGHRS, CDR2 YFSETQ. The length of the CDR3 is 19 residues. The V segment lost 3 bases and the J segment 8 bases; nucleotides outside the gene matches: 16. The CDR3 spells CASSWGLNFGTSGGDEQFF. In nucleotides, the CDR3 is TGCGCCAGCAGCTGGGGACTTAATTTTGGGACTAGCGGGGGAGATGAGCAGTTCTTC.

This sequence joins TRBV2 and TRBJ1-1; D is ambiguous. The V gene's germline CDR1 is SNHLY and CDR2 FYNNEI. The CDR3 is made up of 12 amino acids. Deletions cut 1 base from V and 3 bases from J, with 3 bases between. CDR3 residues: CASSEVYTEAFF. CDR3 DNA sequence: TGTGCCAGCAGTGAAGTCTACACTGAAGCTTTCTTT. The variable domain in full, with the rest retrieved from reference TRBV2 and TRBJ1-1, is EPEVTQTPSHQVTQMGQEVILRCVPISNHLYFYWYRQILGQKVEFLVSFYNNEISEKSEIFDDQFSVERPDGSNFTLKIRSTKLEDSAMYFCASSEVYTEAFFGQGTRLTVV.

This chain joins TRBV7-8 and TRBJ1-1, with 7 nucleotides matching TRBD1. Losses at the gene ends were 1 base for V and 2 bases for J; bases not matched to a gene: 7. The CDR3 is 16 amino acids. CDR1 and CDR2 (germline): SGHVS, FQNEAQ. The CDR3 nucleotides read TGTGCCAGCAGCTTAGTAGGGGGCACTAGAAACACTGAAGCTTTCTTT. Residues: CASSLVGGTRNTEAFF.

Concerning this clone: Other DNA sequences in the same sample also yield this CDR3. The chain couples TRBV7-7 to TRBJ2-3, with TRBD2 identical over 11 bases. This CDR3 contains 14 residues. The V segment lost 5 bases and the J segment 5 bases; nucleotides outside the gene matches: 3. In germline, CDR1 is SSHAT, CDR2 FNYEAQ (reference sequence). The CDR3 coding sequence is TGTGCCAGCAGCCTCGGACTAGCGGGAGATACGCAGTATTTT. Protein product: CASSLGLAGDTQYF.

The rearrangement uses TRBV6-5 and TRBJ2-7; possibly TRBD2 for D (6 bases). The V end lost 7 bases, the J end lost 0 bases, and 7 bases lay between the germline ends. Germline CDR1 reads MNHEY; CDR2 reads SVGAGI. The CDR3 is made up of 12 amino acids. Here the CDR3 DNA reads TGTGCCAGCATGGAGGGCTCCTACGAGCAGTACTTC. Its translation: CASMEGSYEQYF.

In DNA, the CDR3 is TGTGCCAGCAGTGAATACAGTGCCAATCAGCCCCAGCATTTT. Translated, it gives CASSEYSANQPQHF. The chain links TRBV25-1 to TRBJ1-5, with unresolved D. There are 14 residues in the CDR3. From germline, CDR1 is MGHDK and CDR2 SYGVNS. V lost 0 bases and J lost 3, with 6 bases in between.

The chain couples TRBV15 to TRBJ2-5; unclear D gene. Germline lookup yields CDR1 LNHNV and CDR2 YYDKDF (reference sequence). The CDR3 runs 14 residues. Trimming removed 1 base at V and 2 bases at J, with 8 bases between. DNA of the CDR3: TGTGCCACCAGCAGAGTTCGAGAACAAGAGACCCAGTACTTC. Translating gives CATSRVREQETQYF.

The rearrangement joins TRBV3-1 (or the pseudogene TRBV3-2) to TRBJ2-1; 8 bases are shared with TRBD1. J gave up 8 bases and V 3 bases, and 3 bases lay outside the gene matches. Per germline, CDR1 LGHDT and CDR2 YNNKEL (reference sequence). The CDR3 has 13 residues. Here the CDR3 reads CASSHWDRHEQFF. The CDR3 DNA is TGTGCCAGCAGCCATTGGGACAGGCATGAGCAGTTCTTC.

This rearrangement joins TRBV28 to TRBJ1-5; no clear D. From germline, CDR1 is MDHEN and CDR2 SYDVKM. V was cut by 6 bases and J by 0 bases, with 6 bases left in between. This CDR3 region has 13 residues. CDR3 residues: CASRPHSNQPQHF. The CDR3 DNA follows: TGTGCCAGCAGGCCACATAGCAATCAGCCCCAGCATTTT.

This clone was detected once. In nucleotides, the CDR3 is TGTGCCAGCAGCCAGGGGGACATCGGGAACACTGAAGCTTTCTTT. Amino acid sequence: CASSQGDIGNTEAFF. This sequence joins TRBV11-3 and TRBJ1-1, with 7 nucleotides matching TRBD1. From germline, CDR1 is SGHNT and CDR2 YENEEA. The CDR3 consists of 15 residues. V trimming: 5 bases; J trimming: 1 base; junction bases outside the gene matches: 7.

The CDR3 region has the DNA TGTGCCAGCAGTCCTACTAGCGGGGGTACGCAGTATTTT. Translating it yields CASSPTSGGTQYF. V gene TRBV7-2 combines with J gene TRBJ2-3, with 11 bases lining up with TRBD2. Per germline, CDR1 SGHTA and CDR2 FQGNSA. V was clipped by 6 bases and J by 8 bases; unmatched bases: 4. This CDR3 is 13 amino acids long.

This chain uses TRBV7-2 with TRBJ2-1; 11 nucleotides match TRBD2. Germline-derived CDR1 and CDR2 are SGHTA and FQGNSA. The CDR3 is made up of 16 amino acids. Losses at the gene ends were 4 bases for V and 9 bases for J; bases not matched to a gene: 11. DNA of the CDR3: TGTGCCAGCAGCTCCCGGCTAGCGGGGGGCCGAAGTGAGCAGTTCTTC. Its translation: CASSSRLAGGRSEQFF.

The CDR3 bases are TGTGCCAGCATTCGAAGCACGAACACTGAAGCTTTCTTT. Its protein is CASIRSTNTEAFF. The chain combines TRBV6-5 with TRBJ1-1; no reliable D call. This CDR3 has 13 amino acids. Germline assignment: CDR1 MNHEY and CDR2 SVGAGI. V gave up 7 bases and J gave up 1 base, with 10 bases separating them.

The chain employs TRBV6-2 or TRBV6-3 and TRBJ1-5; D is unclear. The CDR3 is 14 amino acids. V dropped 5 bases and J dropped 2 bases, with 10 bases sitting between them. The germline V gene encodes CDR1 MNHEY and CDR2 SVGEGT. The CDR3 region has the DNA TGTGCCAGCAGTACCCCCCGGGGCAATCAGCCCCAGCATTTT. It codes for CASSTPRGNQPQHF.

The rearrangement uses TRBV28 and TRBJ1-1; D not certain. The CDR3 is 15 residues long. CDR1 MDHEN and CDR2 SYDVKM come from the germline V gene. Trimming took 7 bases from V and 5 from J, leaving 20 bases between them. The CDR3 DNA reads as TGTGCCAGCATGTCAAGCAAGGGAGTTTGGACTGAAGCTTTCTTT. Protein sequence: CASMSSKGVWTEAFF.